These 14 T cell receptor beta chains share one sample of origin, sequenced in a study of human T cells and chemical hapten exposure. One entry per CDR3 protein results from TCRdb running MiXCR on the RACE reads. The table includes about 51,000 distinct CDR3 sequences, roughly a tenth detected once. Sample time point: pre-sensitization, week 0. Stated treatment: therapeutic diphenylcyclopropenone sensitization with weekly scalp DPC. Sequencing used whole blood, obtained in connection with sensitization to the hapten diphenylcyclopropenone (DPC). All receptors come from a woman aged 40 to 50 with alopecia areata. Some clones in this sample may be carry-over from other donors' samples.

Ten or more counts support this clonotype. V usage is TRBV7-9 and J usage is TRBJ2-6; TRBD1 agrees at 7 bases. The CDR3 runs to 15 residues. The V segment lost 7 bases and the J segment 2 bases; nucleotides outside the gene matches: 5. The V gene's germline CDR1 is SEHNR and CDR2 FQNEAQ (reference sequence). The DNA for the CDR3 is TGTGCCAGCATCCAAGGGACAGCTGGGGCCAACGTCCTGACTTTC. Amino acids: CASIQGTAGANVLTF.

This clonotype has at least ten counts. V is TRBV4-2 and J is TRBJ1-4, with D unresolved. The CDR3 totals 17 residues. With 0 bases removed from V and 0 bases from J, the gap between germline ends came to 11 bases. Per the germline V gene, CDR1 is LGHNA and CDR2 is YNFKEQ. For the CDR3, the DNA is TGTGCCAGCAGCCAAGATAACATTCGGGCAACTAATGAAAAACTGTTTTTT. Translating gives CASSQDNIRATNEKLFF.

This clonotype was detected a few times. The DNA of the CDR3 is TGCGCCAGCAGCCTTCCAGCGGGGGGCTTGACGTACAATGAGCAGTTCTTC. Translated, it gives CASSLPAGGLTYNEQFF. The chain uses TRBV4-1 and TRBJ2-1; 9 bases match TRBD2. This CDR3 is built from 17 residues. Germline values: CDR1 MGHRA, CDR2 YSYEKL. V shed 4 bases and J 4 bases; nucleotides not matched to a gene: 11.

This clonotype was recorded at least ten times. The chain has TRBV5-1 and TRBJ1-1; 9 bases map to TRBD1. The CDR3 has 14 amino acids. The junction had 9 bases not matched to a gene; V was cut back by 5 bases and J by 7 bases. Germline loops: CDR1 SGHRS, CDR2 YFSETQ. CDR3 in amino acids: CASSPGTGPFEAFF. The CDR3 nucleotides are TGCGCCAGCAGTCCCGGGACAGGGCCGTTTGAAGCTTTCTTT.

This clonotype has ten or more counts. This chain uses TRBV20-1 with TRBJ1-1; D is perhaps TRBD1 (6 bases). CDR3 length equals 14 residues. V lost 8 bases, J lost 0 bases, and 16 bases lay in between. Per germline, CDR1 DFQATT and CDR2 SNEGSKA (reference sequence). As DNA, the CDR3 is TGCAGTTTTTCCAGGACAGTTATGAACACTGAAGCTTTCTTT. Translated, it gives CSFSRTVMNTEAFF.

Written as DNA, the CDR3 is TGTGCCAGCTCACCACAGACAGGGCCTCAAGAGACCCAGTACTTC. Residues: CASSPQTGPQETQYF. This chain connects TRBV18 to TRBJ2-5, with 7 bases fitting TRBD1. The V segment lost 1 base and the J segment 2 bases; nucleotides outside the gene matches: 4. In germline, CDR1 is KGHSH, CDR2 LQKENI. CDR3 length: 15 amino acids. The full variable domain, rest sourced from reference TRBV18 and TRBJ2-5, is NAGVMQNPRHLVRRRGQEARLRCSPMKGHSHVYWYRQLPEEGLKFMVYLQKENIIDESGMPKERFSAEFPKEGPSILRIQQVVRGDSAAYFCASSPQTGPQETQYFGPGTRLLVL.

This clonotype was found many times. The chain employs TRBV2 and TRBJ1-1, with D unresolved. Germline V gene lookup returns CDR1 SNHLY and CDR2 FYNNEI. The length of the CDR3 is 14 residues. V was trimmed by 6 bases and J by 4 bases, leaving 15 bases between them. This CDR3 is CASRGIGKTTEAFF. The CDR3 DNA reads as TGTGCCAGCAGGGGAATAGGGAAGACCACTGAAGCTTTCTTT.

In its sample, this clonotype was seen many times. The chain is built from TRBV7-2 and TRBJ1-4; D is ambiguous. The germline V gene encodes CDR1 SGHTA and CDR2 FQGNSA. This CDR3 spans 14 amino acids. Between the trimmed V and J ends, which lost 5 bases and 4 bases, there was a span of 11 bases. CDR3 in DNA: TGTGCCAGCAGCCCGTGGGAGAGTAATGAAAAACTGTTTTTT. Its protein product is CASSPWESNEKLFF.

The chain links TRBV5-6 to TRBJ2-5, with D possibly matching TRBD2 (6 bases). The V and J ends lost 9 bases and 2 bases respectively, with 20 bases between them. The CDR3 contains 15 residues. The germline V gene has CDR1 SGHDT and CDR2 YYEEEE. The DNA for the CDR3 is TGTGCCACCTGGGATTCCCGGGACTTTCAAGAGACCCAGTACTTC. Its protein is CATWDSRDFQETQYF.

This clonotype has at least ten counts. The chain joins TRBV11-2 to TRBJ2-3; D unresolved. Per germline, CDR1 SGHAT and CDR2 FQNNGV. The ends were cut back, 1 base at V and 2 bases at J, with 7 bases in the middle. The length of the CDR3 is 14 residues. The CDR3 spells CASSLVPDTDTQYF. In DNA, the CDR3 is TGTGCCAGCAGCTTAGTGCCAGACACAGATACGCAGTATTTT.

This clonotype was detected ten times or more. This CDR3 is CASSLHDGDNSPLHF. CDR3 DNA: TGCGCCAGCAGCTTGCATGACGGGGATAATTCACCCCTCCACTTT. The V gene is TRBV5-1, the J gene TRBJ1-6; no firm D call. Trimming shortened V by 1 base and J by 5 bases, and 10 bases separated the two germline ends. Germline V gene data show CDR1 as SGHRS and CDR2 as YFSETQ. This CDR3 contains 15 residues.

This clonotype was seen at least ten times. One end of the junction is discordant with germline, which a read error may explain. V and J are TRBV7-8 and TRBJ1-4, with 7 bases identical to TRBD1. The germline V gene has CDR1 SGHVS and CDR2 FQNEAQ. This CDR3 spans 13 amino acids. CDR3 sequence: CASSPKYHGTASF. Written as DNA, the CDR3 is TGTGCCAGCAGCCCTAAGTACCACGGGACAGCATCTTTT.

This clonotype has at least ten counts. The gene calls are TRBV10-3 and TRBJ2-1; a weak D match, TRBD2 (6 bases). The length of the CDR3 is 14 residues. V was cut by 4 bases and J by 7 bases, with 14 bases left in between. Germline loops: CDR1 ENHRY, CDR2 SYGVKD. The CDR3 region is CAISGSQGGNEQFF. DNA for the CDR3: TGTGCCATCAGTGGTAGTCAGGGAGGAAATGAGCAGTTCTTC.

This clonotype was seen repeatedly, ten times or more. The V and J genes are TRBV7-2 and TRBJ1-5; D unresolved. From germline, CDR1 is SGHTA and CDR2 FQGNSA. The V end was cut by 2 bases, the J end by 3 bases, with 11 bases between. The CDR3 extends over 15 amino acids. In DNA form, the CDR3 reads TGTGCCAGCAGCTTAACGGCTCAGGACAATCAGCCCCAGCATTTT. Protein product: CASSLTAQDNQPQHF. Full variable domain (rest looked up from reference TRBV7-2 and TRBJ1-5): GAGVSQSPSNKVTEKGKDVELRCDPISGHTALYWYRQSLGQGLEFLIYFQGNSAPDKSGLPSDRFSAERTGGSVSTLTIQRTQQEDSAVYLCASSLTAQDNQPQHFGDGTRLSIL.